These T cell receptor beta chains were read from a single sample in a study of T cell repertoires in cytomegalovirus infection. These receptors have no identified antigens. TCRdb re-derived calls from the reads in MiXCR, one entry per CDR3 protein. The sample has approximately 310,000 distinct CDR3 sequences, 25% seen once; the top ten hold roughly 15%. The input for sequencing was cultured PBMCs, taken from culture after CMV antigen stimulation. The receptor source for this set is a human donor in good health (CMV status not recorded). Some clones in this sample may be carry-over from other donors' samples. Both conserved end residues are part of each CDR3. The D gene is left open where the match is weak. Size tells how often a clone was seen (once, few, many) or the class of an expanded clone, and some rows leave it out.

>TRBV5-6|.|TRBJ2-1|.|15
TGTGCCAGCAGCTTGGTTGGGGGCCAGGGCAATGAGCAGTTCTTC
CASSLVGGQGNEQFF
>TRBV7-6|few|TRBJ1-1|.|17
TGTGCCAGCAGCCCACCTGTTGGAGGGGAGAAGGACACTGAAGCTTTCTTT
CASSPPVGGEKDTEAFF
>TRBV30|.|TRBJ1-1|.|16
TGTGCCTGGAGTAGGTGGGGGGGCAAGGATGACACTGAAGCTTTCTTT
CAWSRWGGKDDTEAFF
>TRBV20-1|.|TRBJ2-1|TRBD2|16
TGCAGTGCTACCAGCGCTAGCGGGAGGGCTTACAATGAGCAGTTCTTC
CSATSASGRAYNEQFF
>TRBV6-2/TRBV6-3|many|TRBJ1-1|TRBD1|19
TGTGCCAGCAGCAGACAGGGAAGGCTCGAAGGAAGTAGTAGCACTGAAGCTTTCTTT
CASSRQGRLEGSSSTEAFF
>TRBV5-1|few|TRBJ2-5|.|16
TGCGCCAGCAGCCCAACGCCGGACAACACGGGGGAGACCCAGTACTTC
CASSPTPDNTGETQYF
>TRBV7-2|few|TRBJ2-5|.|17
TGTGCCAGCAGCATCCAGGCAGGTGGGGGGGCCCAAGAGACCCAGTACTTC
CASSIQAGGGAQETQYF
>TRBV7-8|many|TRBJ1-1|.|13
TGTGCCACAGAGGCCGGGGTGAACACTGAAGCTTTCTTT
CATEAGVNTEAFF
>TRBV30|.|TRBJ2-7|TRBD2|13
TGTGCCTGGACCGGGACTAGCGCCTACGAGCAGTACTTC
CAWTGTSAYEQYF
>TRBV12-3/TRBV12-4|few|TRBJ2-4|TRBD1|13
TGTGCCATCACCCGGGACAGAAGAAACATTCAGTACTTC
CAITRDRRNIQYF
>TRBV10-3|few|TRBJ1-1|.|16
TGTGCCATCAGTGAGTCGATGCCCTTACCTGACACTGAAGCTTTCTTT
CAISESMPLPDTEAFF
>TRBV15|.|TRBJ1-2|TRBD1|15
TGTGCCACCAGCAGACAGGACAGGGCTTTAGATGGCTACACCTTC
CATSRQDRALDGYTF
>TRBV9|.|TRBJ2-3|.|13
TGTGCCAGCAGCGTAGCTTCGAGAGATACGCAGTATTTT
CASSVASRDTQYF
>TRBV6-2/TRBV6-3|.|TRBJ1-1|.|13
TGTGCCAGCGAAGTAGGGGGACGGACTGAAGCTTTCTTT
CASEVGGRTEAFF
>TRBV4-1|few|TRBJ1-1|.|15
TGCGCCAGCAGCCAAGACAGGGGAATGAACACTGAAGCTTTCTTT
CASSQDRGMNTEAFF
>TRBV28|.|TRBJ2-7|TRBD1|14
TGTGCCAGCACCCCTAGGGGGCTTTTCTACGAGCAGTACTTC
CASTPRGLFYEQYF
>TRBV6-6|few|TRBJ2-2|.|14
TGTGCCAGCAGTTACTCGTACGGGACCGGGGAGCTGTTTTTT
CASSYSYGTGELFF
>TRBV7-2|many|TRBJ2-2|.|16
TGTGCCAGCAGCTTTCTAGCGAGTGATGACACCGGGGAGCTGTTTTTT
CASSFLASDDTGELFF
>TRBV28|few|TRBJ2-5|TRBD2|14
TGTGCCAGCAGTCGACTCTCGGGGGGAGAGACCCAGTACTTC
CASSRLSGGETQYF
>TRBV27|few|TRBJ1-2|TRBD1|15
TGTGCCAGCAGTTTAAGGACAGGGAGTAACTATGGCTACACCTTC
CASSLRTGSNYGYTF
>TRBV7-3|many|TRBJ2-7|TRBD2|13
TGTGCCAGCAGCGCGGGGGTCGGCCACGAGCAGTACTTC
CASSAGVGHEQYF
>TRBV7-2|many|TRBJ1-3|.|14
TGTGCCAGCAGCGCTAACCAGGGAGTAAACACCATATATTTT
CASSANQGVNTIYF
>TRBV4-2|.|TRBJ1-3|.|19
TGTGCCAGCAGCCACGCCGACAGGAGAAGGATCAAGTCTGGAAACACCATATATTTT
CASSHADRRRIKSGNTIYF
>TRBV19|.|TRBJ1-1|.|16
TGTGCCAGTAGTATTCTAGGGTCGGGTGCGGACACTGAAGCTTTCTTT
CASSILGSGADTEAFF
>TRBV7-2|many|TRBJ2-7|.|12
TGTGCCAGCGGAGGGGCCTCCCACGAGCAGTACTTC
CASGGASHEQYF
>TRBV3-1|.|TRBJ1-1|.|21
TGTGCCAGCAGCCCATCAACAACTTTTGCGACAGGCGGCGAGAGGGACACTGAAGCTTTCTTT
CASSPSTTFATGGERDTEAFF
>TRBV19|.|TRBJ2-5|.|15
TGTGCCAGTAGGGAACAGGGTCGGGGGCAAGAGACCCAGTACTTC
CASREQGRGQETQYF
>TRBV4-1|many|TRBJ2-1|.|17
TGCGCCAGCAGCCAAGATCCGGGGACTGAATTTTACAATGAGCAGTTCTTC
CASSQDPGTEFYNEQFF
>TRBV7-8|.|TRBJ2-1|TRBD2|16
TGTGCCAGCAGCTTAGAGGGACTAGCGGGAGTTTATGAGCAGTTCTTC
CASSLEGLAGVYEQFF
>TRBV5-8|.|TRBJ1-5|.|13
TGTGCCAGCAGCCGCAGGGGTAATCAGCCCCAGCATTTT
CASSRRGNQPQHF
>TRBV6-5|.|TRBJ1-1|.|15
TGTGCCAGCAGTTACTCGACAGAAATGAACACTGAAGCTTTCTTT
CASSYSTEMNTEAFF
>TRBV4-3|few|TRBJ2-6|.|18
TGCGCCAGCAGCCAAGGTGTTGGTGGGAGTACTGGGGCCAACGTCCTGACTTTC
CASSQGVGGSTGANVLTF
>TRBV7-8|.|TRBJ2-3|TRBD2|14
TGTGCCAGCAGCTTACTAGCGGGACCAGATACGCAGTATTTT
CASSLLAGPDTQYF
>TRBV4-3|.|TRBJ2-4|.|14
TGCGCCAGCAGCCAAGATACTTCGGGGGACATTCAGTACTTC
CASSQDTSGDIQYF
>TRBV7-2|few|TRBJ2-7|.|13
TGTGCCAGCAGCTTGACGGCTGCCTACGAGCAGTACTTC
CASSLTAAYEQYF
>TRBV12-3/TRBV12-4|.|TRBJ2-2|.|14
TGTGCCAGCAGCCCCGTCGGACAGACCGGGGAGCTGTTTTTT
CASSPVGQTGELFF
>TRBV7-2|.|TRBJ2-1|.|14
TGTGCCAGCAGCTTCGCCGGGACCCACAATGAGCAGTTCTTC
CASSFAGTHNEQFF
>TRBV7-6|many|TRBJ2-1|TRBD2|17
TGTGCCAGCAGCTCGAGGACTAGCGGGAGGGCTAGGGATGAGCAGTTCTTC
CASSSRTSGRARDEQFF
>TRBV18|.|TRBJ2-6|.|17
TGTGCCAGCTCACCACCGTACAGCCCCTCTGGGGCCAACGTCCTGACTTTC
CASSPPYSPSGANVLTF
>TRBV7-2|many|TRBJ1-2|.|15
TGTGCCAGCAGCTCCATGCAACTGGGATGGTATGGCTACACCTTC
CASSSMQLGWYGYTF
>TRBV19|.|TRBJ2-3|.|15
TGTGCCAGTAGTATCACACAGGGACTCGCAGATACGCAGTATTTT
CASSITQGLADTQYF
>TRBV10-3|.|TRBJ1-4|.|15
TGTGCCATCAGTGAGCCCTCCCAGGGGAAGGAAAAACTGTTTTTT
CAISEPSQGKEKLFF
>TRBV7-2|many|TRBJ1-3|TRBD1|14
TGTGCCAGCAGCCCGGGACAGGGAGGAAACACCATATATTTT
CASSPGQGGNTIYF
>TRBV9|.|TRBJ2-3|.|13
TGTGCCAGCAGCGTAGGGGGACCAGATACGCAGTATTTT
CASSVGGPDTQYF
>TRBV7-6|many|TRBJ2-6|.|15
TGTGCCAGCAGCCCGGACGGCTTAAGGGCCAACGTCCTGACTTTC
CASSPDGLRANVLTF
>TRBV7-2|.|TRBJ2-1|TRBD2|14
TGTGCCAGCAGCGCGACTAGCAGCTACAATGAGCAGTTCTTC
CASSATSSYNEQFF
>TRBV7-9|few|TRBJ2-4|.|15
TGTGCCAGCAGCTTAGCCACAGATTACGCGAACATTCAGTACTTC
CASSLATDYANIQYF
>TRBV15|.|TRBJ2-3|.|12
TGTGCCACCAGCAGAGGTGGAAATACGCAGTATTTT
CATSRGGNTQYF
>TRBV7-2|many|TRBJ2-1|TRBD2|18
TGTGCCAGCAGCTTGTATCCCGGGACTAGCGGGAGTAGGAATGAGCAGTTCTTC
CASSLYPGTSGSRNEQFF
>TRBV10-3|few|TRBJ2-2|.|12
TGTGCCACCCGAGAAAACACCGGGGAGCTGTTTTTT
CATRENTGELFF
>TRBV30|many|TRBJ2-1|.|11
TGTGCCTGGAACAGGAACAATGAGCAGTTCTTC
CAWNRNNEQFF
>TRBV6-8|once|TRBJ1-1|.|17
TGTGCCAGCAGTTACCCGGGACAAAGCCCTAAAGGGGGTGAAGCTTTCTTT
CASSYPGQSPKGGEAFF
>TRBV10-3|few|TRBJ2-3|.|16
TGTGCCATCAGTGACAGGGGAGTTTCTAGCACAGATACGCAGTATTTT
CAISDRGVSSTDTQYF
>TRBV19|many|TRBJ2-1|TRBD2|14
TGTGCCAGTAAAGAGGCTAGCGGCTACAATGAGCAGTTCTTC
CASKEASGYNEQFF
>TRBV6-4|few|TRBJ2-3|TRBD2|16
TGTGCCAGCAGTCTTGGACTAGCGGGAGACGGAGATACGCAGTATTTT
CASSLGLAGDGDTQYF
>TRBV19|.|TRBJ2-3|TRBD2|17
TGTGCCAGTAGTATAGGTGGACTAGCGGGATTCACAGATACGCAGTATTTT
CASSIGGLAGFTDTQYF
>TRBV29-1|many|TRBJ2-1|TRBD2|15
TGCAGCGGTGGACTAGCGGGAGGACCGTACAATGAGCAGTTCTTC
CSGGLAGGPYNEQFF
>TRBV5-1|.|TRBJ1-1|.|14
TGCGCCAGCAGCCAAGGGACACCGAACACTGAAGCTTTCTTT
CASSQGTPNTEAFF
>TRBV4-3|few|TRBJ2-1|TRBD2|15
TGCGCCAGCAGCCCCCTGGGACTAGTTCGAAATGAGCAGTTCTTC
CASSPLGLVRNEQFF
>TRBV6-1|.|TRBJ2-1|.|15
TGTGCCAGCAGGGGACGGGGAGGGGGTAGTATGGAGCAGTTCTTC
CASRGRGGGSMEQFF